The T cell receptor beta chain described here comes from a study of glioma-infiltrating T cells. Germline values: CDR1 SGHDT, CDR2 YYEEEE. V lost 2 bases and J 6 bases, leaving 16 bases between the germline ends. The CDR3 covers 15 residues. Using RNA template, CDR3s of TCR alpha and beta were amplified with iRepertoire arm-PCR. One entry per CDR3 protein results from TCRdb running MiXCR on the multiplex PCR reads. This table has roughly 120,000 distinct CDR3 sequences, roughly 25% appearing once. The rearrangement uses TRBV5-6 and TRBJ2-3; D gene unclear. Sequencing was performed on glioma tissue, nonneoplastic brain tissue, or PBMCs (not recorded which). The sequence came from a human donor with low-grade glioma or glioblastoma, undergoing nonglioma brain surgery, or in good health (not recorded which). The CDR3 bases are TGTGCCAGCAGCTTTCCGACCATAAAACCTGATACGCAGTATTTT. The encoded protein is CASSFPTIKPDTQYF.